One sample yielded the 22 T cell receptor beta chains listed below, sequenced in a study of molecular identifiers for immune sequencing clone quantification. MiXCR, run by TCRdb on the PCR reads, gives a single entry per CDR3 protein. The sample holds 79,000 or so distinct CDR3 sequences, around a quarter seen once. The sequencing sample was made of naive CD8+ T cells from blood, with Jurkat cell RNA spiked in. Noted subset: FACS-sorted CD8+CD4-CCR7+CD45RA+ naive T cells. These receptors were taken from a human donor in good health. Some libraries in this study had Jurkat cell RNA spiked in.

In this sample, this clonotype turned up once. This may come from a read error, since a much larger clone is one base off. The chain has TRBV11-2 and TRBJ2-1, with D hard to call. Germline V gene sequence: CDR1 SGHAT, CDR2 FQNNGV. V lost 5 bases to trimming and J lost 2 bases, with 7 bases between them. This CDR3 spans 13 amino acids. DNA for the CDR3: TGTGCCAGCAGCCCCCCCGCCTACAATGAGCAGTTCTTC. Residues: CASSPPAYNEQFF.

Of note for this clonotype: A much larger clone lies one base from this, so it may be a read error. V and J are TRBV14 and TRBJ2-2, with TRBD2 as a possible D gene (6 bases). There are 12 residues in the CDR3. The germline V gene encodes CDR1 SGHDN and CDR2 FVKESK. CDR3 DNA: TGTGCCAGCAGCCCCTATGGCGGGGAGCTGCTTTTT. It is translated as CASSPYGGELLF.

This clonotype was counted many times. The genes are TRBV9 and TRBJ1-1; 8 bases map to TRBD1. J lost 2 bases, V lost 1 base, and 1 base had no gene match. Germline V gene sequence: CDR1 SGDLS, CDR2 YYNGEE. The CDR3 has 14 residues. In DNA form, the CDR3 reads TGTGCCAGCAGCGTACAGGGGGCTAACACTGAAGCTTTCTTT. It is translated as CASSVQGANTEAFF.

This clonotype was seen more than once but under ten times. This rearrangement joins TRBV4-3 to TRBJ2-7; D is uncertain. V was cut by 2 bases and J by 2 bases, with 13 bases left in between. This CDR3 comprises 15 residues. Germline values: CDR1 LGHNA, CDR2 YSLEER. The CDR3 region has the DNA TGCGCCAGCAGCCAATCGGCAGGCGGAACCTACGAGCAGTACTTC. This encodes CASSQSAGGTYEQYF.

The chain is built from TRBV13 and TRBJ2-3; D is uncertain. Germline CDR1 is PRHDT and CDR2 is FYEKMQ (reference sequence). The CDR3 loop spans 15 amino acids. Deletions cut 1 base from V and 5 bases from J, with 13 bases between. The CDR3 sequence: CASSLEIRNIDTQYF. In DNA, the CDR3 is TGTGCCAGCAGCTTAGAAATCAGGAACATAGATACGCAGTATTTT. Drawing the rest from reference TRBV13 and TRBJ2-3, the complete variable domain is AAGVIQSPRHLIKEKRETATLKCYPIPRHDTVYWYQQGPGQDPQFLISFYEKMQSDKGSIPDRFSAQQFSDYHSELNMSSLELGDSALYFCASSLEIRNIDTQYFGPGTRLTVL.

This chain links TRBV6-5 with TRBJ2-2, with D unresolved. Trimming left V 5 bases short and J 6 bases short, with 19 bases between. Per germline, CDR1 MNHEY and CDR2 SVGAGI. There are 16 residues in the CDR3. CDR3 region: CASSHPGVSLAGELFF. Here the CDR3 DNA reads TGTGCCAGCAGTCACCCTGGGGTCAGTTTAGCCGGGGAGCTGTTTTTT.

On this clonotype: A much larger clone sits a single nucleotide away, making a read error possible. The chain is built from TRBV30 and TRBJ2-2, with D unresolved. Trimming pared 0 bases from V and 7 bases from J, leaving 6 bases between. This CDR3 spans 12 amino acids. Germline V lookup: CDR1 GTSNPN, CDR2 SVGIG (reference sequence). CDR3 region: CAWSVKHGELFF. In DNA form, the CDR3 reads TGTGCCTGGAGTGTAAAGCACGGGGAGCTGTTTTTT.

This clonotype came up many times. The chain recombines TRBV28 with TRBJ1-5; D is unclear. CDR3 length: 16 amino acids. The V end was cut by 2 bases, the J end by 6 bases, with 17 bases between. Germline V gives CDR1 MDHEN, CDR2 SYDVKM. CDR3 sequence (DNA): TGTGCCAGCAGTTTACGGGGAAATGGAGGGCGTCAGCCCCAGCATTTT. Its translation: CASSLRGNGGRQPQHF.

The chain combines TRBV18 with TRBJ1-3; weak D call: TRBD1 (5 bases). Germline V gene lookup returns CDR1 KGHSH and CDR2 LQKENI. The CDR3 totals 15 residues. Trimming took off 0 bases at V and 2 bases at J, with 8 bases between the two ends. The CDR3 DNA reads as TGTGCCAGCTCACCACCCCGGGGCGCTGGAAACACCATATATTTT. Amino acids: CASSPPRGAGNTIYF.

This clonotype came up many times. The genes are TRBV7-9 and TRBJ2-3, with D unresolved. The V gene lost 2 bases and the J gene lost 0 bases, with 6 bases spanning the gap. CDR1 is SEHNR, CDR2 FQNEAQ, per germline (reference sequence). CDR3 length: 14 residues. DNA of the CDR3: TGTGCCAGCAGCTTAACTGAAAGCACAGATACGCAGTATTTT. Its protein product is CASSLTESTDTQYF.

This clonotype was detected many times. The rearrangement links TRBV6-6 to TRBJ2-2, with no clear D. Trimming shortened V by 7 bases and J by 2 bases, and 14 bases separated the two germline ends. The CDR3 runs 15 residues. Germline values: CDR1 MNHNY, CDR2 SVGAGI (reference sequence). CDR3 residues: CASMNYLDNTGELFF. The CDR3 nucleotides are TGTGCCAGCATGAACTACCTCGATAACACCGGGGAGCTGTTTTTT.

Notes on this clonotype: This may stem from a read error, because a much larger clone lies one nucleotide away. Because it lacks the conserved phenylalanine or tryptophan at the end, this CDR3 is likely a read error. The chain joins TRBV6-6 to TRBJ2-3; 8 nucleotides match TRBD1. The CDR3 spans 17 residues. V was pared by 0 bases and J by 5 bases, with 10 bases of the junction left unmatched. Germline V gene lookup returns CDR1 MNHNY and CDR2 SVGAGI (reference sequence). The CDR3 DNA reads TGTGCCAGCAGTTACTCGCGGACAGGGTATGATTTAGATACGCAGTATCTT. It codes for CASSYSRTGYDLDTQYL.

This clonotype occurred many times. The CDR3 sequence is CASSLDIAGELFF. The CDR3 bases are TGCGCCAGCAGCTTGGATATTGCCGGGGAGCTGTTTTTT. V gene TRBV5-1 combines with J gene TRBJ2-2; D uncertain. Germline V gives CDR1 SGHRS, CDR2 YFSETQ. V was cut by 0 bases and J by 6 bases, with 6 bases left in between. The CDR3 runs 13 residues.

The chain is built from TRBV3-1 and TRBJ2-7; 15 bases match TRBD2. The CDR3 length is 16 residues. V shed 2 bases, J shed 4 bases, and the junction held 3 bases outside the gene matches. The germline CDR1 and CDR2 sequences are LGHDT and YNNKEL (reference sequence). As DNA, the CDR3 is TGTGCCAGCAGCCAAACCGGACTAGCGGGAGGGTACGAGCAGTACTTC. Its translation: CASSQTGLAGGYEQYF.

This clonotype has a handful of counts. In nucleotides, the CDR3 is TGTGCCAGCAGCTTAGCGGTCAATGAGCAGTTCTTC. Encoded protein: CASSLAVNEQFF. This chain connects TRBV7-9 to TRBJ2-1, with unresolved D. In germline, CDR1 is SEHNR, CDR2 FQNEAQ (reference sequence). V was clipped by 0 bases and J by 6 bases, with 3 bases between them. The CDR3 extends over 12 amino acids. Combining the CDR3 with reference TRBV7-9 and TRBJ2-1 gives the whole variable domain DTGVSQNPRHKITKRGQNVTFRCDPISEHNRLYWYRQTLGQGPEFLTYFQNEAQLEKSRLLSDRFSAERPKGSFSTLEIQRTEQGDSAMYLCASSLAVNEQFFGPGTRLTVL.

This clonotype was observed many times. This chain joins TRBV5-6 and TRBJ1-1; TRBD1 might be the D (5 bases). Germline values: CDR1 SGHDT, CDR2 YYEEEE. Trimming took 4 bases from V and 4 from J, leaving 14 bases between them. The CDR3 contains 14 residues. The CDR3 coding sequence is TGTGCCAGCAGCCAAGGAGCAGGGTCCACTGAAGCTTTCTTT. Translating gives CASSQGAGSTEAFF.

V is TRBV29-1 and J is TRBJ2-7; 9 bases are a match to TRBD2. There are 13 residues in the CDR3. V gave up 6 bases and J gave up 2 bases; unmatched junction bases: 5. CDR1 and CDR2 (germline): SQVTM, ANQGSEA. CDR3 nucleotides: TGCAGCGTACTAGCGGGTGAAACCTACGAGCAGTACTTC. It is translated as CSVLAGETYEQYF.

This clonotype was recorded many times. The chain employs TRBV9 and TRBJ1-1; a possible D gene is TRBD1 (5 bases). There are 14 residues in the CDR3. The V end lost 0 bases, the J end lost 1 base, and 7 bases lay between the germline ends. Germline V CDR1 and CDR2: SGDLS, YYNGEE. CDR3 DNA sequence: TGTGCCAGCAGCGTAGGGGACTCGAACACTGAAGCTTTCTTT. It codes for CASSVGDSNTEAFF.

In this sample, this clonotype turned up a few times. The chain couples TRBV4-1 to TRBJ2-4; D is possibly TRBD1 (5 bases). CDR3 size: 17 residues. The V and J ends lost 6 bases and 0 bases respectively, with 18 bases between them. Looked up from germline, CDR1 is MGHRA and CDR2 is YSYEKL. The CDR3 region has the DNA TGCGCCAGCAGTCCCGAGCAGGGCCTGGGAGCCAAAAACATTCAGTACTTC. This codes for CASSPEQGLGAKNIQYF.

This chain uses TRBV12-3 or TRBV12-4 with TRBJ2-1, with 7 nucleotides matching TRBD1. V dropped 6 bases and J dropped 7; count of bases not matched to a gene: 3. The length of the CDR3 is 12 residues. The CDR3 sequence is CASSNRGNEQFF. In DNA form, the CDR3 reads TGTGCCAGCAGCAACAGGGGTAATGAGCAGTTCTTC.

This clonotype was counted a few times. This rearrangement joins TRBV4-3 to TRBJ1-1; 11 nucleotides line up with TRBD1. Germline assignment: CDR1 LGHNA and CDR2 YSLEER. J gave up 11 bases and V 3 bases, and 17 bases lay outside the gene matches. The CDR3 is 17 amino acids. CDR3 coding DNA: TGCGCCAGCAGCCATGTGGTAAAAAGGACAGGGGGCTCAATGGCTTTCTTT. Translation gives CASSHVVKRTGGSMAFF.

There are a few counts of this clonotype. This rearrangement joins TRBV6-6 to TRBJ1-6; the match to TRBD1 covers 7 bases. CDR1 MNHNY and CDR2 SVGAGI come from the germline V gene (reference sequence). The V and J ends lost 5 bases and 4 bases, in that order; junction bases with no gene match: 8. CDR3 size: 16 residues. The CDR3 nucleotides read TGTGCCAGCAGTCCGACAGGGAGTAGGTATAATTCACCCCTCCACTTT. Translation: CASSPTGSRYNSPLHF.